This T cell receptor beta chain came from a study of spatial heterogeneity in lung cancer. Unique molecular identifiers, one per molecule, were present on every TCR cDNA molecule. MiXCR was run by TCRdb on the 5' RACE reads, yielding one entry per CDR3 protein. The table has fewer than 6,500 distinct CDR3 sequences, under 15% seen once. As to time point: sample taken at primary tumor resection. Whole RNA came from tumor, nontumor lung or frozen PBMC and was sequenced without being sorted. This clonotype counts as medium-sized (0.01 to 0.1%). The TCR comes from a male donor with early-stage non-small cell lung cancer. Sequencing used normal lung tissue next to the tumor, obtained at surgery.

CDR3 residues: CASSPVRQGRGETQYF. The CDR3 DNA reads as TGCGCCAGCAGCCCCGTGAGACAGGGGCGCGGAGAGACCCAGTACTTC. The chain links TRBV4-3 to TRBJ2-5; TRBD1 aligns across 8 bases. This CDR3 has 16 amino acids. Germline lookup yields CDR1 LGHNA and CDR2 YSLEER. V dropped 4 bases and J dropped 4; count of bases not matched to a gene: 11.